These 10 T cell receptor beta chains originate from one sample sequenced in a study of T cell repertoires in cytomegalovirus infection. TCRdb redid the calling of the reads with MiXCR, one entry per CDR3 protein. This sample has 680,000 or so distinct CDR3 sequences, with roughly 36% found just once. The sequenced sample consisted of PBMCs. These receptors all stem from a human donor in good health (CMV status not recorded). Some clones in this sample may be carry-over from other donors' samples.

Many counts were recorded for this clonotype. V is TRBV7-2 and J is TRBJ2-1; D might be TRBD1 or TRBD2, each matching 5 bases. The CDR3 loop spans 14 amino acids. Germline CDR1 reads SGHTA; CDR2 reads FQGNSA. V was clipped by 1 base and J by 15 bases, with 19 bases between them. For the CDR3, the DNA is TGTGCCAGCAGCTTAGGAGGGACCGGGAATAAGCCGTTCTTC. Amino acid sequence: CASSLGGTGNKPFF.

This clonotype was detected a few times. V usage is TRBV19 and J usage is TRBJ1-1; D is perhaps TRBD1 (5 bases). The V gene's germline CDR1 is LNHDA and CDR2 SQIVND (reference sequence). The CDR3 has 20 residues. V lost 3 bases, J lost 0 bases, and 26 bases lay in between. CDR3 sequence reads: CASSMTAIDGLKGMNTEAFF. In DNA form, the CDR3 reads TGTGCCAGTAGTATGACAGCCATCGACGGGCTAAAGGGAATGAACACTGAAGCTTTCTTT.

The rearrangement links TRBV13 to TRBJ2-7, with 7 nucleotides matching TRBD2. V shed 5 bases, J shed 3 bases, and the junction held 4 bases outside the gene matches. The germline CDR1 and CDR2 sequences are PRHDT and FYEKMQ (reference sequence). This CDR3 is built from 13 residues. The CDR3 region is CASSAGVGYEQYF. DNA of the CDR3: TGTGCCAGCAGCGCGGGGGTTGGCTACGAGCAGTACTTC.

This clonotype was picked up a small number of times. The chain has TRBV19 and TRBJ2-7; D gene unclear. The CDR3 contains 15 residues. V lost 2 bases and J lost 0, with 11 bases in between. Germline CDR1 reads LNHDA; CDR2 reads SQIVND (reference sequence). CDR3 sequence (DNA): TGTGCCAGTAGTATACGATCCAAGAGCTCCTACGAGCAGTACTTC. This translates into CASSIRSKSSYEQYF.

The chain carries TRBV28 and TRBJ2-3, with 7 bases aligning to TRBD2. Looked up from germline, CDR1 is MDHEN and CDR2 is SYDVKM. The CDR3 runs 14 residues. The ends lost 8 bases at V and 6 bases at J; junction bases unmatched: 11. The CDR3 DNA is TGTGCCAGCTCGCGGGGGATTGCGGTGGATACGCAGTATTTT. This gives the protein CASSRGIAVDTQYF.

The rearrangement uses TRBV7-2 and TRBJ1-5; a possible D gene is TRBD1 (6 bases). V shed 3 bases and J shed 2 bases, with 17 bases lying between them. Germline CDR1 and CDR2: SGHTA and FQGNSA. The CDR3 is made up of 17 amino acids. The CDR3 loop reads CASSFRGGGYGNQPQHF. CDR3 nucleotides: TGTGCCAGCAGCTTCCGCGGGGGCGGATATGGCAATCAGCCCCAGCATTTT. The whole variable domain, remainder taken from reference TRBV7-2 and TRBJ1-5, is GAGVSQSPSNKVTEKGKDVELRCDPISGHTALYWYRQSLGQGLEFLIYFQGNSAPDKSGLPSDRFSAERTGGSVSTLTIQRTQQEDSAVYLCASSFRGGGYGNQPQHFGDGTRLSIL.

The chain is built from TRBV5-1 and TRBJ2-7, with 10 bases matching TRBD2. CDR3 length equals 15 residues. V lost 6 bases, J lost 1 base, and 7 bases stayed unmatched. Germline V gene sequence: CDR1 SGHRS, CDR2 YFSETQ. The CDR3 reads CASKIGTSVSYEQYF. Written as DNA, the CDR3 is TGCGCCAGCAAGATCGGGACTAGCGTATCCTACGAGCAGTACTTC.

The sample holds many counts of this clonotype. CDR3 bases: TGTGCCAGCTCACCCGGGGGAGCAGCTGAAGCTTTCTTT. Amino acid sequence: CASSPGGAAEAFF. This chain uses TRBV18 with TRBJ1-1; D is perhaps TRBD1 (5 bases). The CDR3 contains 13 residues. The V end was cut by 3 bases, the J end by 6 bases, with 11 bases between. Germline CDR1 reads KGHSH; CDR2 reads LQKENI.

CDR3 in DNA: TGTGCCATCAGTGAGTCGAAACAGGCGGAGACCCAGTACTTC. Translating it yields CAISESKQAETQYF. The chain links TRBV10-3 to TRBJ2-5; weak D call: TRBD1 (5 bases). The CDR3 is made up of 14 amino acids. With 0 bases removed from V and 5 bases from J, the gap between germline ends came to 10 bases. Germline CDR1 reads ENHRY; CDR2 reads SYGVKD.

The CDR3 sequence: CAWSGSETQYF. The CDR3 coding sequence is TGTGCCTGGAGTGGATCCGAGACCCAGTACTTC. This chain connects TRBV30 to TRBJ2-5; D is unclear. V was trimmed by 1 base and J by 5 bases, leaving 5 bases between them. Germline CDR1 is GTSNPN and CDR2 is SVGIG (reference sequence). This CDR3 is 11 amino acids long.